A single TCR beta chain is shown here with its context. Its antigen is currently unknown. V lost 5 bases, J lost 5 bases, and 14 bases stayed unmatched. Germline loops: CDR1 GTSNPN, CDR2 SVGIG (reference sequence). The CDR3 is made up of 15 amino acids. Both 60 Vbeta primers and 13 Jbeta primers went into the PCR. The repertoire was sequenced with immunoSEQ multiplex PCR; TCRdb's copy has only in-frame clones and lacks some. This sample has about 120,000 clones, with roughly 82% found just once. The sample belongs to a study of cytomegalovirus exposure and HLA in healthy donors. The overall study: Earlier, approximately 180 million T cells were analyzed, and fewer than 120 million unique TCR beta sequences were found among them. Study results and caveats: In a later analysis, HLA-C alleles had the fewest associated TCRs, DRB1 alleles the most. Based on reports, TCR beta sequences accurately predicted HLA-A and HLA-B alleles for most subjects. The study carried out a later analysis of TCR beta sequences. It associated 15,000 to 20,000 of them with specific HLA alleles at a false discovery rate of 0.05.

The sequencing input was PBMCs. The TCR sequence derives from a woman aged 18-29 years in good health and CMV-seronegative. This chain joins TRBV30 and TRBJ1-2, with 7 bases identical to TRBD1. The CDR3 nucleotides are TGTGCCTGGCTTCATACAGGGGTTTGGGCATATGGCTACACCTTC. Protein product: CAWLHTGVWAYGYTF.